This TCR beta chain was captured in a study of cytomegalovirus exposure and HLA in healthy donors. The germline V gene encodes CDR1 GTSNPN and CDR2 SVGIG (reference sequence). Deletions cut 2 bases from V and 1 base from J, with 15 bases between. This CDR3 comprises 16 residues. General observations from the study: Being productive about 87% or about 30% of the time was typical of most TCR beta V segments in an earlier analysis. Most observed TCR sequences were rare, whereas some public TCRs were detected in many donors.

The PCR made use of 60 Vbeta and 13 Jbeta primers. How the authors handled the data: Later, an analysis found about 83 million unique TCR beta chains, and approximately 10 million of these were shared. TCRdb's table, derived via immunoSEQ multiplex PCR, lists solely in-frame clones and lacks some. Clone size and the V and J calls come from that table; the DNA yielded D and trimming. The table has over 100,000 clones, nearly 70% seen once. This clone showed up just once. The antigen remains undetermined. The sequence was collected from a woman in her 70s in good health and CMV-seropositive. This chain uses TRBV30 with TRBJ1-5; no clear D gene. The sequenced sample consisted of PBMCs. For the CDR3, the DNA is TGTGCCTGGAGTTCTGGGCCCGTCAGGAGCAATCAGCCCCAGCATTTT. Protein: CAWSSGPVRSNQPQHF.